Described below is a single TCR beta chain sequence and its context. CD45RO negativity and positive selection for CCR7 defined naive CD8 cells, a population that excluded terminally differentiated effector memory CD45RA+ cells. The sample is drawn from a study of shared clonotypes between healthy human individuals. Profiled with immunoSEQ multiplex PCR; TCRdb holds only in-frame clones, not every one. The table lists some 630,000 clones, about 95% of them singletons. The germline V gene encodes CDR1 SGHRS and CDR2 YFSETQ. Between the trimmed V and J ends, which lost 6 bases and 1 base, there was a span of 10 bases. CDR3 length equals 14 residues.

Sequencing used naive CD8+ T cells sorted from blood. This chain uses TRBV5-1 with TRBJ2-2, with D uncertain. The source is a woman aged 30 to 39 in good health. CDR3 coding DNA: TGCGCCAGCATGGTGTGGGGGAACACCGGGGAGCTGTTTTTT. This translates into CASMVWGNTGELFF.